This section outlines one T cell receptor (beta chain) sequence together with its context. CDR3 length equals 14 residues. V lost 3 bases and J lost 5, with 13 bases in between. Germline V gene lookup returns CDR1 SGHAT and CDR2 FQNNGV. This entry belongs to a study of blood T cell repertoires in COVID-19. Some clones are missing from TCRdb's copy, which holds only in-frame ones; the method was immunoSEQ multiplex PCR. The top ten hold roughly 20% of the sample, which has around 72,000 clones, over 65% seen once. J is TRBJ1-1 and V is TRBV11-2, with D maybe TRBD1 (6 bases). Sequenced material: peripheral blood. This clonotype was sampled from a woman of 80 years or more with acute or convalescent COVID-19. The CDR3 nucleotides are TGTGCCAGCAGCTTCTTAAAACAGGGAACTGAAGCTTTCTTT. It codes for CASSFLKQGTEAFF.